Listed here are 19 T cell receptor beta chains from one sample, sequenced in a study of blood T cell repertoires in COVID-19. Profiled with immunoSEQ multiplex PCR; TCRdb holds only in-frame clones, not every one. The sample lists 90,000 to 140,000 clones, approximately 81% seen once, with about 40% in the top ten. The sample taken for sequencing was peripheral blood. The receptors derive from an elderly man with acute or convalescent COVID-19.

The genes are TRBV18 and TRBJ1-3; tentative D call: TRBD1 (6 bases). There are 15 residues in the CDR3. Germline CDR1 KGHSH, CDR2 LQKENI. V was shortened by 5 bases and J by 2 bases, with 13 bases between the two germline ends. CDR3 sequence reads: CASSTLQGAGNTIYF. Here the CDR3 DNA reads TGTGCCAGCTCAACTTTACAGGGCGCTGGAAACACCATATATTTT.

This sequence joins TRBV19 and TRBJ2-4, with 11 bases lining up with TRBD2. The CDR3 sequence is 18 residues long. CDR1 LNHDA and CDR2 SQIVND come from the germline V gene (reference sequence). Trimming took 5 bases from V and 0 from J; bases not matched to a gene: 9. This CDR3 is CASSSGLAELLAKNIQYF. Written as DNA, the CDR3 is TGTGCCAGTAGTTCGGGACTAGCGGAACTTCTAGCCAAAAACATTCAGTACTTC.

This clone has a handful of counts. V is TRBV5-1 and J is TRBJ2-3; D ambiguous. Trimming stripped 2 bases from V and 3 bases from J, with 4 bases between. The germline gives CDR1 SGHRS, CDR2 YFSETQ. The CDR3 has 12 residues. The CDR3: CASSFTTDTQYF. The CDR3 DNA follows: TGCGCCAGCAGCTTTACAACAGATACGCAGTATTTT.

This clone was recorded a few times. This chain connects TRBV4-1 to TRBJ2-7, with 11 bases aligning to TRBD2. From germline, CDR1 is MGHRA and CDR2 YSYEKL. With 1 base clipped from V and 2 bases from J, the junction kept 4 bases outside the gene matches. CDR3 size: 16 residues. CDR3 DNA: TGCGCCAGCAGCCAAGGTGGGACTAGCGGAGCCTACGAGCAGTACTTC. This codes for CASSQGGTSGAYEQYF.

The chain employs TRBV24-1 and TRBJ2-1, with 9 positions matching TRBD2. The CDR3 has 16 residues. Germline V gene lookup returns CDR1 KGHDR and CDR2 SFDVKD. With 7 bases clipped from V and 4 bases from J, the junction kept 10 bases outside the gene matches. The CDR3, as DNA: TGTGCCACCAGCCCAATGACTAGCGGATCATACAATGAGCAGTTCTTC. This codes for CATSPMTSGSYNEQFF.

This sequence joins TRBV19 and TRBJ2-5; the match to TRBD2 covers 12 bases. Germline V lookup: CDR1 LNHDA, CDR2 SQIVND (reference sequence). There are 17 residues in the CDR3. Trimming took 0 bases from V and 5 from J; bases not matched to a gene: 7. In DNA form, the CDR3 reads TGTGCCAGTAGTATAGAACGGCTAGCGGGAGGGACGGAGACCCAGTACTTC. Translating it yields CASSIERLAGGTETQYF.

The chain has TRBV23-1 and TRBJ1-1, with D hard to call. TRBV23-1 carries the ORF label, with uncertain function. The ends were cut back, 7 bases at V and 0 bases at J, with 12 bases in the middle. This CDR3 is built from 14 residues. In nucleotides, the CDR3 is TGCGCCAGCACAGCTGGCAGGCTGAACACTGAAGCTTTCTTT. Its translation: CASTAGRLNTEAFF.

This clone appeared a single time. V usage is TRBV11-2 and J usage is TRBJ2-5, with 13 nucleotides matching TRBD2. Germline V gene lookup returns CDR1 SGHAT and CDR2 FQNNGV. The CDR3 is 18 residues long. V shed 5 bases and J 4 bases; nucleotides not matched to a gene: 13. The CDR3 region has the DNA TGTGCCAGCAGCCGACATACACTAGCGGGAGGGCCGGGAGAGACCCAGTACTTC. This encodes CASSRHTLAGGPGETQYF.

The genes are TRBV5-1 and TRBJ2-5, with 8 bases matching TRBD1. With V trimmed by 5 bases and J by 5 bases, 11 bases remained unmatched. Looked up from germline, CDR1 is SGHRS and CDR2 is YFSETQ. This CDR3 comprises 15 residues. Here the CDR3 reads CASRDAGGAGETQYF. The CDR3 DNA is TGCGCCAGCAGGGACGCAGGGGGCGCAGGGGAGACCCAGTACTTC.

The CDR3: CASSDRAYGYTF. CDR3 DNA: TGTGCCAGCAGTGACCGAGCGTATGGCTACACCTTC. V and J are TRBV6-4 and TRBJ1-2; unclear D gene. The CDR3 covers 12 residues. Per the germline V gene, CDR1 is MRHNA and CDR2 is SNTAGT. The germline V and J ends were trimmed by 2 bases and 5 bases, with 6 bases remaining between them.

V and J are TRBV27 and TRBJ1-6; TRBD1 is a possible D gene (5 bases). V was pared by 5 bases and J by 7 bases, with 15 bases between. The CDR3 is made up of 15 amino acids. The germline V gene encodes CDR1 MNHEY and CDR2 SMNVEV (reference sequence). The chain's CDR3 is CASSRRGTGNSPLHF. The CDR3 DNA sequence: TGTGCCAGCAGTCGAAGGGGAACTGGGAATTCACCCCTCCACTTT.

This chain joins TRBV23-1 and TRBJ1-1; the match to TRBD1 covers 10 bases. TRBV23-1 is known as an ORF, though its function is uncertain. The CDR3 is 17 residues long. V lost 2 bases to trimming and J lost 1 base; unmatched junction nucleotides: 7. CDR3 DNA sequence: TGCGCCAGCAGTCAACCGGGGACAGGGGTGCGGAACACTGAAGCTTTCTTT. Its translation: CASSQPGTGVRNTEAFF.

The chain couples TRBV28 to TRBJ1-5, with TRBD1 as a possible D gene (6 bases). The germline V and J ends were trimmed by 6 bases and 3 bases, with 15 bases remaining between them. The CDR3 is 15 amino acids. Germline lookup yields CDR1 MDHEN and CDR2 SYDVKM. This chain's CDR3 is CASRESTGINQPQHF. DNA for the CDR3: TGTGCCAGCAGAGAAAGCACAGGGATCAATCAGCCCCAGCATTTT. Variable domain in full (rest from reference TRBV28 and TRBJ1-5): DVKVTQSSRYLVKRTGEKVFLECVQDMDHENMFWYRQDPGLGLRLIYFSYDVKMKEKGDIPEGYSVSREKKERFSLILESASTNQTSMYLCASRESTGINQPQHFGDGTRLSIL.

The chain employs TRBV6-5 and TRBJ1-1, with TRBD1 as a possible D gene (5 bases). The germline V gene has CDR1 MNHEY and CDR2 SVGAGI. V lost 3 bases and J lost 1, with 12 bases in between. This CDR3 region has 15 residues. The CDR3 region is CASSYSGQQNTEAFF. CDR3 nucleotides: TGTGCCAGCAGTTATTCCGGACAACAGAACACTGAAGCTTTCTTT.

The V call is TRBV29-1, the J call TRBJ2-5; 8 positions agree with TRBD1. The closer fit of TRBJ2-7 to the DNA end suggests the J call may be wrong. The CDR3 is 13 amino acids. The germline CDR1 and CDR2 sequences are SQVTM and ANQGSEA. CDR3 sequence reads: CSVPQGVGYEQYF. The CDR3 DNA follows: TGCAGCGTCCCACAGGGGGTAGGCTACGAGCAGTACTTC.

The V and J genes are TRBV13 and TRBJ1-6; the match to TRBD1 covers 7 bases. With 3 bases clipped from V and 8 bases from J, the junction kept 13 bases outside the gene matches. The CDR3 has 17 residues. CDR1 and CDR2 from the germline V gene are PRHDT and FYEKMQ (reference sequence). The DNA for the CDR3 is TGTGCCAGCAGCTTTAAGCTCACAGGGGACGTGGATTCACCCCTCCACTTT. It yields the protein CASSFKLTGDVDSPLHF.

Ten or more counts support this clone. The chain employs TRBV4-2 and TRBJ1-5, with D perhaps TRBD1 (6 bases). Deletions cut 1 base from V and 7 bases from J, with 14 bases between. The CDR3 spans 15 residues. Germline CDR1 reads LGHNA; CDR2 reads YNFKEQ. The CDR3 DNA reads TGTGCCAGCAGCCAAGGACAACAGGGAGACCAGCCCCAGCATTTT. Its protein product is CASSQGQQGDQPQHF.

The chain employs TRBV28 and TRBJ1-1; D call uncertain. Trimming cost V 6 bases and J 1 base, with 15 bases left between them. Germline-derived CDR1 and CDR2 are MDHEN and SYDVKM. The CDR3 is 15 amino acids. The chain's CDR3 is CASSPRGLWNTEAFF. The CDR3 nucleotides read TGTGCCAGCAGCCCACGAGGACTTTGGAACACTGAAGCTTTCTTT.

The chain combines TRBV6-5 with TRBJ2-7; perhaps TRBD2 as D (5 bases). Germline V lookup: CDR1 MNHEY, CDR2 SVGAGI. Trimming left V 0 bases short and J 5 bases short, with 14 bases between. This CDR3 spans 15 amino acids. The CDR3 DNA follows: TGTGCCAGCAGTTACTCGCGGACTGGGAGCGACGAGCAGTACTTC. Translation gives CASSYSRTGSDEQYF.